This TCR beta chain was sequenced for a study of cytomegalovirus exposure and HLA in healthy donors. The CDR3 totals 15 residues. From germline, CDR1 is SGHRS and CDR2 YFSETQ. The J segment lost 0 bases and the V segment lost 0 bases, leaving 2 bases of the junction unmatched. Points on this clone: Its target is not known.

Notes on the study in general: Common viral pathogens were later found to be apparently linked to several of the most significant clusters. The Asian-associated ancestry cluster reportedly had fewer N-insertions than the approximately 690-donor mean in a later analysis. Usually a TCR sequence was rare, but some public TCRs were found in many donors.

It was with 60 Vbeta and 13 Jbeta primers that the PCR ran. In the original workflow: Among the unique TCR beta chains that a later analysis counted, roughly 80 million in all, about 10 million were shared. The method was immunoSEQ multiplex PCR; TCRdb's version includes in-frame clones alone and lacks a portion of them. The DNA gave D and trimming, while V, J and clone size come from that table. The sample records 100,000 or so clones, 60% to 85% being singletons. Sequencing input: PBMCs. The receptor was isolated from a woman aged 40 to 55 in good health and CMV-seropositive. This rearrangement joins TRBV5-1 to TRBJ2-7; 8 nucleotides align to TRBD1. The CDR3 protein is CASSLEDRVSYEQYF. The CDR3 DNA reads TGCGCCAGCAGCTTGGAGGACAGGGTCTCCTACGAGCAGTACTTC.